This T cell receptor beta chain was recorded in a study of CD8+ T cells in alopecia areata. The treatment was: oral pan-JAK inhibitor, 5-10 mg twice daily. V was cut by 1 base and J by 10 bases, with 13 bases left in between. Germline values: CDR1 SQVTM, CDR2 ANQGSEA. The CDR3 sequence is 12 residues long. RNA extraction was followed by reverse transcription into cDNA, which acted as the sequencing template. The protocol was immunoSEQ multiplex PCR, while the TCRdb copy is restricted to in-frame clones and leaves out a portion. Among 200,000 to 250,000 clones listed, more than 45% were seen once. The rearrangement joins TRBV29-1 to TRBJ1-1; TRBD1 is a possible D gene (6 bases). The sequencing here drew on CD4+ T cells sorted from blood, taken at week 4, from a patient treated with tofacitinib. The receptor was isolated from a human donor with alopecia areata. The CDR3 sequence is CSVEVLQGSAFF. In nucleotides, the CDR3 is TGCAGCGTTGAAGTTTTACAGGGTTCAGCTTTCTTT. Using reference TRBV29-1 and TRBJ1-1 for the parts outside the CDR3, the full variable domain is SAVISQKPSRDICQRGTSLTIQCQVDSQVTMMFWYRQQPGQSLTLIATANQGSEATYESGFVIDKFPISRPNLTFSTLTVSNMSPEDSSIYLCSVEVLQGSAFFGQGTRLTVV.